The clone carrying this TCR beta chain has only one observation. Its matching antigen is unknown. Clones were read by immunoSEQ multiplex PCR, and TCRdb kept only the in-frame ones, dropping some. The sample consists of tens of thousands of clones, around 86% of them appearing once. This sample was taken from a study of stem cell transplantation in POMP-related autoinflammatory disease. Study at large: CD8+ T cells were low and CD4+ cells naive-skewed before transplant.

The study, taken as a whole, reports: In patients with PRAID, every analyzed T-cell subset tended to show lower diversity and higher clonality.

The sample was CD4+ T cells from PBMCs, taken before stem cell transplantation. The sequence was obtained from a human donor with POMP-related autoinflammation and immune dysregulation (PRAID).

The CDR3 loop reads CASRLAGGTRETQYF. CDR3 bases: TGTGCCAGCCGTCTAGCGGGAGGAACCCGAGAGACCCAGTACTTC. The V gene is TRBV27, the J gene TRBJ2-5, with 11 nucleotides matching TRBD2. With 8 bases clipped from V and 4 bases from J, the junction kept 9 bases outside the gene matches. CDR1 MNHEY and CDR2 SMNVEV come from the germline V gene (reference sequence). The length of the CDR3 is 15 residues.